These 25 T cell receptor beta chains were all obtained from the same sample, sequenced in a study of T cells in Graves' hyperthyroidism and ophthalmopathy. There were TCR beta CDR3 regions amplified from RNA transcripts. RT-PCR in the first round (using the HTBI primer set) targeted the TCR CDR3. TCRdb used MiXCR to reprocess the multiplex PCR reads, holding one entry per CDR3 protein. The sample carries about 840,000 distinct CDR3 sequences, about two fifths recorded once. The source material was blood. These receptors all stem from a man aged 18 to 29 with Graves' hyperthyroidism.

This clonotype was seen ten or more times. The genes are TRBV24-1 and TRBJ2-5, with TRBD2 matching 7 bases. Trimming removed 7 bases from V and 6 bases from J; junction bases left unmatched: 7. The length of the CDR3 is 13 residues. Germline CDR1 reads KGHDR; CDR2 reads SFDVKD. CDR3 coding DNA: TGTGCCACCAGGGGAGGGGAGGGCAAGACCCAGTACTTC. This translates into CATRGGEGKTQYF.

The chain joins TRBV6-5 to TRBJ2-5, with TRBD2 identical over 7 bases. The length of the CDR3 is 14 residues. Germline lookup yields CDR1 MNHEY and CDR2 SVGAGI. V gave up 4 bases and J gave up 3 bases; unmatched junction bases: 5. The CDR3: CASSSGTMKETQYF. DNA for the CDR3: TGTGCCAGCAGTTCCGGGACTATGAAAGAGACCCAGTACTTC.

This clonotype was recorded many times. The chain uses TRBV29-1 and TRBJ2-2; 9 bases align to TRBD1. J lost 7 bases, V lost 7 bases, and 4 bases had no gene match. The germline gives CDR1 SQVTM, CDR2 ANQGSEA. The CDR3 has 12 amino acids. The CDR3 protein is CSGGTGIGELFF. The CDR3 DNA is TGCAGCGGCGGGACAGGGATCGGGGAGCTGTTTTTT.

This clonotype was observed at least ten times. The chain employs TRBV6-5 and TRBJ1-5; 7 bases fit TRBD1. In germline, CDR1 is MNHEY, CDR2 SVGAGI. The CDR3 has 14 residues. The junction had 7 bases not matched to a gene; V was cut back by 0 bases and J by 11 bases. CDR3 in amino acids: CASSYSWKGQTQHF. The CDR3 DNA reads TGTGCCAGCAGTTACTCGTGGAAGGGACAGACCCAGCATTTT.

The chain carries TRBV2 and TRBJ1-1; weak D call: TRBD1 (5 bases). This CDR3 has 16 amino acids. Trimming cost V 5 bases and J 4 bases, with 20 bases left between them. Germline V CDR1 and CDR2: SNHLY, FYNNEI. CDR3 residues: CASSHSLAQGPTEAFF. The CDR3, as DNA: TGTGCCAGCAGTCATAGCCTAGCCCAGGGACCCACTGAAGCTTTCTTT.

V gene TRBV25-1 combines with J gene TRBJ2-7; 9 bases fit TRBD1. The germline V gene has CDR1 MGHDK and CDR2 SYGVNS. J lost 2 bases, V lost 1 base, and 18 bases had no gene match. The CDR3 runs to 20 residues. This chain's CDR3 is CASSELEEEGTGSIPYEQYF. The CDR3 DNA sequence: TGTGCCAGCAGTGAATTAGAGGAGGAGGGGACAGGGAGTATCCCCTACGAGCAGTACTTC.

The table lists this clonotype with a few counts. The V gene is TRBV11-3, the J gene TRBJ2-7; no clear D gene. Germline values: CDR1 SGHNT, CDR2 YENEEA. V lost 1 base to trimming and J lost 2 bases, with 9 bases between them. CDR3 length equals 14 residues. The CDR3 DNA sequence: TGTGCCAGCAGCTTAGGGCGGCTACCCTACGAGCAGTACTTC. Translating gives CASSLGRLPYEQYF.

J is TRBJ1-4 and V is TRBV4-1; no reliable D call. V lost 0 bases to trimming and J lost 5 bases, with 10 bases between them. Germline V gene lookup returns CDR1 MGHRA and CDR2 YSYEKL. The CDR3 runs 15 residues. The CDR3 reads CASSQEVTENEKLFF. CDR3 bases: TGCGCCAGCAGCCAAGAGGTAACGGAGAATGAAAAACTGTTTTTT.

This clonotype was detected a few times. This rearrangement joins TRBV15 to TRBJ2-7; D is undetermined. The CDR3 spans 15 residues. V lost 2 bases and J 6 bases, leaving 17 bases between the germline ends. Germline CDR1 LNHNV, CDR2 YYDKDF (reference sequence). The DNA of the CDR3 is TGTGCCACCAGCAGAAAGTCGCTGGTTTTAGGCGAGCAGTACTTC. Translating gives CATSRKSLVLGEQYF.

The chain recombines TRBV6-2 or TRBV6-3 with TRBJ2-7; tentatively, D is TRBD1 (6 bases). The germline V and J ends were trimmed by 2 bases and 3 bases, with 11 bases remaining between them. The CDR3 extends over 14 amino acids. The germline V gene encodes CDR1 MNHEY and CDR2 SVGEGT. CDR3 amino acids: CASSYGGLNYEQYF. The DNA for the CDR3 is TGTGCCAGCAGTTACGGGGGCCTAAACTACGAGCAGTACTTC.

This clonotype was seen a handful of times. CDR3 residues: CASSSTGGVETQYF. The CDR3, as DNA: TGTGCCAGTAGCTCGACAGGGGGCGTAGAGACCCAGTACTTC. The chain links TRBV19 to TRBJ2-5, with 10 bases lining up with TRBD1. V trimming: 6 bases; J trimming: 4 bases; junction bases outside the gene matches: 5. CDR1 LNHDA and CDR2 SQIVND come from the germline V gene (reference sequence). The CDR3 contains 14 residues.

The CDR3 DNA sequence: TGTGCCAGCAGTTCCTTCTCTGGGGAAGCTTTCTTT. It yields the protein CASSSFSGEAFF. V gene TRBV28 combines with J gene TRBJ1-1; D call uncertain. V dropped 4 bases and J dropped 8 bases, with 11 bases sitting between them. This CDR3 is 12 amino acids long. Germline values: CDR1 MDHEN, CDR2 SYDVKM.

This sequence joins TRBV6-2 or TRBV6-3 and TRBJ2-5, with TRBD2 as a possible D gene (7 bases). Trimming removed 2 bases at V and 5 bases at J, with 12 bases between. From germline, CDR1 is MNHEY and CDR2 SVGEGT. The CDR3 length is 14 residues. CDR3 DNA sequence: TGTGCCAGCAGTTACACGGAGGGGGGGGAGACCCAGTACTTC. Translating it yields CASSYTEGGETQYF.

The sample holds a few counts of this clonotype. The J gene is TRBJ1-1, the V gene TRBV6-5; 8 bases align to TRBD1. This CDR3 is 16 amino acids long. Trimming took 1 base from V and 4 from J; bases not matched to a gene: 8. Germline CDR1 MNHEY, CDR2 SVGAGI. The chain's CDR3 is CASSYFGTGPGTEAFF. CDR3 DNA sequence: TGTGCCAGCAGTTACTTCGGGACAGGACCAGGCACTGAAGCTTTCTTT.

This clonotype has ten or more counts. The rearrangement joins TRBV29-1 to TRBJ1-1; a weak D match, TRBD1 (5 bases). The CDR3 totals 14 residues. Germline values: CDR1 SQVTM, CDR2 ANQGSEA. V shed 6 bases and J shed 10 bases, with 24 bases lying between them. This CDR3 reads CSVLIQGFSGGAFF. Written as DNA, the CDR3 is TGCAGCGTCCTCATCCAAGGGTTTTCCGGGGGAGCTTTCTTT.

This clonotype was counted at least ten times. The V call is TRBV4-1, the J call TRBJ1-2; no clear D. This CDR3 comprises 13 residues. Trimming removed 0 bases from V and 6 bases from J, with 8 bases in between. From germline, CDR1 is MGHRA and CDR2 YSYEKL. This CDR3 is CASSQDRRNGYTF. CDR3 sequence (DNA): TGCGCCAGCAGCCAAGATCGAAGGAATGGCTACACCTTC.

Comments on this clonotype: A far larger clone lies a single base away; this is likely a read error. This sequence joins TRBV7-9 and TRBJ2-2, with D uncertain. This CDR3 region has 14 residues. V gave up 5 bases and J gave up 1 base, with 8 bases separating them. In germline, CDR1 is SEHNR, CDR2 FQNEAQ (reference sequence). The CDR3 bases are TGTGCCAGCAGCGTAGTCGGGAACACCGGGGAGCTGTTTTTT. The encoded protein is CASSVVGNTGELFF. The whole variable domain, remainder taken from reference TRBV7-9 and TRBJ2-2, is DTGVSQNPRHKITKRGQNVTFRCDPISEHNRLYWYRQTLGQGPEFLTYFQNEAQLEKSRLLSDRFSAERPKGSFSTLEIQRTEQGDSAMYLCASSVVGNTGELFFGEGSRLTVL.

The J gene is TRBJ1-6, the V gene TRBV15, with a weak D call TRBD1 (5 bases). Per the germline V gene, CDR1 is LNHNV and CDR2 is YYDKDF (reference sequence). This CDR3 is built from 17 residues. V was cut by 3 bases and J by 7 bases, with 19 bases left in between. DNA of the CDR3: TGTGCCACCAGCAGTCGACCGGGACTCTCCCAAAATTCACCCCTCCACTTT. Amino acid sequence: CATSSRPGLSQNSPLHF.

Of note for this clonotype: The junction shows a germline mismatch at one end, possibly a read error. This rearrangement joins TRBV7-9 to TRBJ1-1; maybe TRBD1 (6 bases). Per germline, CDR1 SEHNR and CDR2 FQNEAQ (reference sequence). The CDR3 is 15 amino acids. CDR3 nucleotide sequence: TGTGCCGGCAGCTTTCCAGGGGAAGCGAACACTGAAGCTTTCTTT. It is translated as CAGSFPGEANTEAFF.

The sample holds many counts of this clonotype. This chain links TRBV29-1 with TRBJ2-7, with 8 bases that match TRBD2. Trimming cost V 1 base and J 2 bases; bases outside gene matches: 10. Germline lookup yields CDR1 SQVTM and CDR2 ANQGSEA. This CDR3 region has 16 residues. CDR3 in amino acids: CSVEGMTGGPTYEQYF. The CDR3 region has the DNA TGCAGCGTTGAAGGGATGACGGGAGGGCCCACCTACGAGCAGTACTTC.

V usage is TRBV7-9 and J usage is TRBJ2-2; no reliable D call. V lost 5 bases, J lost 4 bases, and 8 bases lay in between. CDR1 is SEHNR and CDR2 is FQNEAQ in the germline V gene (reference sequence). The length of the CDR3 is 13 residues. CDR3 protein: CASSPQSTGELFF. CDR3 sequence (DNA): TGTGCCAGCAGCCCCCAAAGCACCGGGGAGCTGTTTTTT.

This clonotype was detected a few times. This rearrangement joins TRBV2 to TRBJ2-7; D possibly corresponds to TRBD2 (5 bases). Trimming removed 5 bases at V and 1 base at J, with 9 bases between. The CDR3 is 13 residues long. Looked up from germline, CDR1 is SNHLY and CDR2 is FYNNEI. The CDR3 region is CASSQDWSYEQYF. The CDR3 DNA sequence: TGTGCCAGCAGTCAGGACTGGTCCTACGAGCAGTACTTC.

This clonotype was recorded many times. The chain joins TRBV24-1 to TRBJ1-1; D gene ambiguous. The CDR3 is made up of 14 amino acids. V shed 5 bases and J shed 3 bases, with 12 bases lying between them. Per the germline V gene, CDR1 is KGHDR and CDR2 is SFDVKD. The CDR3 reads CATSAWGDHTEAFF. CDR3 DNA: TGTGCCACCAGTGCTTGGGGTGATCACACTGAAGCTTTCTTT.

With regard to this clonotype: The CDR3 carries no conserved terminal phenylalanine or tryptophan, so it likely arises from a read error. The chain uses TRBV20-1 and TRBJ1-1, with D uncertain. Trimming took off 0 bases at V and 0 bases at J, with 8 bases between the two ends. Germline V lookup: CDR1 DFQATT, CDR2 SNEGSKA (reference sequence). There are 14 residues in the CDR3. The CDR3: CSAREWDMNTEAFL. The CDR3 DNA follows: TGCAGTGCTAGAGAGTGGGATATGAACACTGAAGCTTTCCTT.

This CDR3 reads CASSMLHRGGDQPQHF. The CDR3 DNA is TGTGCCAGTAGTATGCTCCACAGGGGGGGCGATCAGCCCCAGCATTTT. The chain is built from TRBV7-9 and TRBJ1-5, with 8 bases identical to TRBD1. Trimming cost V 9 bases and J 5 bases; bases outside gene matches: 15. The CDR3 consists of 16 residues. Germline V CDR1 and CDR2: SEHNR, FQNEAQ (reference sequence).